These T cell receptor beta chains were read from a single sample in a study of blood T cell repertoires in COVID-19. Method: immunoSEQ multiplex PCR; TCRdb's copy keeps in-frame clones and lacks some. Seen here are about 140,000 clones, about 75% observed once, and the top ten hold just under 3%. The sequencing input was PBMCs or T cells enriched from blood (not recorded which). The receptors derive from a woman in her fifties or sixties who had recovered from COVID-19. Each CDR3 is given with its conserved first and last residue. Each record gives: J gene, V gene, D gene, clone size, CDR3 DNA, CDR3 protein. The D gene is left open where the match is weak. Expanded clones get a size class; other rows say once, few or many, or leave the size out.

>TRBJ1-5|TRBV3-1/TRBV3-2|.|.
TGTGCCAGCAGCCTGGGGAGTCAGCCCCAGCATTTT
CASSLGSQPQHF
>TRBJ2-1|TRBV5-6|.|few
TGTGCCAGCAGTCCCCCCCGGAGATACTTCTACAATGAGCAGTTCTTC
CASSPPRRYFYNEQFF
>TRBJ1-2|TRBV30|.|.
TGTGCCTGGAGTGTCGGACAGTCAAATGGCTACACCTTC
CAWSVGQSNGYTF
>TRBJ1-2|TRBV5-1|.|.
TGCGCCAGCAGCTTCTCAGGGGCAGACGGCTACACCTTC
CASSFSGADGYTF
>TRBJ1-5|TRBV19|TRBD1|.
TGTGCCAGTAGTATCCCACCGGGACAGGGTACCGATCAGCCCCAGCATTTT
CASSIPPGQGTDQPQHF
>TRBJ1-3|TRBV7-8|.|.
TGTGCCAGCAGCACCCGGACATTCTCTGGAAACACCATATATTTT
CASSTRTFSGNTIYF
>TRBJ1-5|TRBV6-2/TRBV6-3|TRBD1|.
TGTGCCAGCAGCCCCCTTCGGGACAGTCACCGCAATCAGCCCCAGCATTTT
CASSPLRDSHRNQPQHF
>TRBJ2-1|TRBV7-9|.|.
TGTGCCAGCAGAACGGGGTCCTACAATGAGCAGTTCTTC
CASRTGSYNEQFF
>TRBJ1-1|TRBV9|.|.
TGTGCCAGCAGCGTAGACGGGGGGTGGACTGAAGCTTTCTTT
CASSVDGGWTEAFF
>TRBJ1-4|TRBV28|.|few
TGTGCCAGCAGTGTGGACAGCGGGGATAATGAAAAACTGTTTTTT
CASSVDSGDNEKLFF
>TRBJ2-5|TRBV12-2|.|.
TGTGCAAGTCGCCAACGCCGGGTCGGGATTAGGGAGACCCAGTACTTC
CASRQRRVGIRETQYF
>TRBJ2-7|TRBV6-4|.|.
TGTGCCAGCAGAAGGGGCTCGAGGGAGCAGTACTTC
CASRRGSREQYF
>TRBJ1-2|TRBV3-1/TRBV3-2|TRBD1|.
TGTGCCAGCAGCTCGGACAGGCCAGTTTTTCGCTACACCTTC
CASSSDRPVFRYTF
>TRBJ1-2|TRBV3-1/TRBV3-2|.|few
TGTGCCAGCAGCTCCCACAGGGAAGATGGCTACACCTTC
CASSSHREDGYTF
>TRBJ2-1|TRBV11-2|TRBD2|.
TGTGCCAGCAGCCGACTTGGACTAGCGGGACTGGGGAATGAGCAGTTCTTC
CASSRLGLAGLGNEQFF
>TRBJ2-1|TRBV7-3|TRBD2|.
TGTGCCAGCAGCGCAGGACTAGCGGGAGGTAACAATGAGCAGTTCTTC
CASSAGLAGGNNEQFF
>TRBJ1-1|TRBV28|TRBD1|.
TGTGCCAGCAGTGAAGGACAGGCTCGATCCACTGAAGCTTTCTTT
CASSEGQARSTEAFF
>TRBJ1-2|TRBV6-5|TRBD1|.
TGTGCCAGTAGGACGGACAGGAGATATGGCTACACCTTC
CASRTDRRYGYTF
>TRBJ2-1|TRBV6-6|TRBD1|.
TGTGCCAGCAGAGGTCACAGGGGGCAAATTCTCAATGAGCAGTTCTTC
CASRGHRGQILNEQFF
>TRBJ2-1|TRBV29-1|.|.
TGCAGCGACGCGGGGAGGAATGAGCAGTTCTTC
CSDAGRNEQFF
>TRBJ2-1|TRBV5-1|TRBD2|.
TGCGCCAGCAGGGGGACTAGCCCCTACAATGAGCAGTTCTTC
CASRGTSPYNEQFF
>TRBJ2-6|TRBV2|TRBD1|.
TGTGCCACGCAACAGGGGCCCGGCTCTGGGGCCAACGTCCTGACTTTC
CATQQGPGSGANVLTF
>TRBJ1-2|TRBV27|.|medium-sized
TGTGCCAGCCTCGACAGTTACTATGGCTACACCTTC
CASLDSYYGYTF
>TRBJ1-4|TRBV7-8|.|.
TGTGCCAGCAGCTTACAGTACAGGATCACAACTAATGAAAAACTGTTTTTT
CASSLQYRITTNEKLFF
>TRBJ2-6|TRBV29-1|.|.
TGCAGCGTTTTTCAACAGGGAGCTGGGGCCAACGTCCTGACTTTC
CSVFQQGAGANVLTF
>TRBJ2-3|TRBV7-3|.|.
TGTGCCAGCAGCTTAAGCCGGCTCGGCGGGGATACGCAGTATTTT
CASSLSRLGGDTQYF
>TRBJ2-7|TRBV5-1|TRBD2|.
TGCGCCACCCGTATGACTAGCGGGGGTTCCTACGAGCAGTACTTC
CATRMTSGGSYEQYF
>TRBJ2-2|TRBV24-1|TRBD2|few
TGTGCCACCAGTGAAAGCGGGGAGGGCACCGGGGAGCTGTTTTTT
CATSESGEGTGELFF
>TRBJ2-7|TRBV27|.|.
TGTGCCAGCACGAGTCAGGGAAACTACGAGCAGTACTTC
CASTSQGNYEQYF
>TRBJ2-1|TRBV9|.|.
TGTGCCAGCAGCGTAGAGCCATTAGCGAAATTCTACAATGAGCAGTTCTTC
CASSVEPLAKFYNEQFF
>TRBJ2-2|TRBV10-1|TRBD1|.
TGCGCCAGCAGTCGGACAGGGGGGACCGGGGAGCTGTTTTTT
CASSRTGGTGELFF
>TRBJ2-7|TRBV5-1|TRBD2|.
TGCGCCAGCAGCTTAATGGCTAGCGGGGGATATTACGAGCAGTACTTC
CASSLMASGGYYEQYF
>TRBJ2-3|TRBV6-5|.|.
TGTGCCAGCAGGGTCGTCGGTACGCAGTATTTT
CASRVVGTQYF
>TRBJ1-5|TRBV7-6|.|.
TGTGCCAGCAGCTTATCCCCTAATCAGCCCCAGCATTTT
CASSLSPNQPQHF
>TRBJ1-5|TRBV2|.|many
TGTGCCAGCAGGAGAGTGGGGGGTCAGCCCCAGCATTTT
CASRRVGGQPQHF
>TRBJ1-2|TRBV21-1|.|few
TGTGCCAGCAGCAAGGTTGGTCAGCCGCCAGCGGGCTACACCTTC
CASSKVGQPPAGYTF
>TRBJ2-5|TRBV5-1|.|.
TGCGCCAGCAGCTTGGCACAAGAGACCCAGTACTTC
CASSLAQETQYF
>TRBJ1-2|TRBV7-3|.|.
TGTGCCAGCAGCCCCGGGGGGGGGATAAACTATGGCTACACCTTC
CASSPGGGINYGYTF
>TRBJ2-7|TRBV7-9|TRBD1|.
TGTGCCAGCAGCCCAGGGGGCGGCGGGACGGCCATTCCCGAGCAGTACTTC
CASSPGGGGTAIPEQYF
>TRBJ1-1|TRBV19|.|.
TGTGCCAGTGCCCCTCCAGGGACTCATGAAGCTTTCTTT
CASAPPGTHEAFF
>TRBJ2-7|TRBV4-1|TRBD1|.
TGCGCCAGCGGCGACAGGGCCTCCTACGAGCAGTACTTC
CASGDRASYEQYF
>TRBJ2-1|TRBV10-2|TRBD2|.
TGCGCCAGCGGGGAGGGATACAATGAGCAGTTCTTC
CASGEGYNEQFF
>TRBJ1-2|TRBV7-9|.|.
TGTGCCAGCAGCACGGACAGCAGCTTTGGCTACACCTTC
CASSTDSSFGYTF
>TRBJ2-1|TRBV6-6|TRBD2|once
TGTGCCAGCAGTTACTCGGGCGGGGGGGCTTTCGAGCAGTTCTTC
CASSYSGGGAFEQFF
>TRBJ1-4|TRBV7-2|.|.
TGTGCCAGCTTACGGGTTCAGGGTGAAAAACTGTTTTTT
CASLRVQGEKLFF